Below are 3 T cell receptor beta chains sequenced from a single sample in a study of human T cells and chemical hapten exposure (dated by TCRdb to about 2021). The label giving this sample's time point can be read as: patch test 1, 2 weeks after DPC sensitization. Taken with the paper, the label for treatment or condition translates to: therapeutic diphenylcyclopropenone sensitization with weekly scalp DPC. Receptor amplification or capture employed RACE. Data came from a NextSeq 500. TCRdb reprocessed the public reads (quality trimming at Q25 with fastp, clone calling with MiXCR) and kept in-frame beta chains. Each entry merges the rows of one CDR3 protein and shows their most common DNA and genes. Counted in this sample were about 74,000 distinct CDR3 sequences; 32% of them appeared once. The top ten clonotypes cover 8.9% of the sample. This material consisted of whole blood, taken in connection with sensitization to the hapten diphenylcyclopropenone (DPC). These receptors came from a man aged 35-49 years with alopecia areata. Some clones in this sample may be carry-over from other donors' samples.

This clonotype was observed a handful of times. This sequence joins TRBV11-2 and TRBJ2-3; 8 nucleotides agree with TRBD2. V lost 0 bases to trimming and J lost 7 bases; unmatched junction nucleotides: 9. This CDR3 is 16 amino acids long. Germline lookup yields CDR1 SGHAT and CDR2 FQNNGV. The CDR3 DNA reads TGTGCCAGCAGCTTAGAACGGGAGGGCCACTGGAATACGCAGTATTTT. It is translated as CASSLEREGHWNTQYF.

J is TRBJ1-4 and V is TRBV28, with TRBD1 as a possible D gene (6 bases). Deletions cut 7 bases from V and 5 bases from J, with 17 bases between. From germline, CDR1 is MDHEN and CDR2 SYDVKM. The length of the CDR3 is 15 residues. CDR3 coding DNA: TGTGCCAGCATAGGAGGCGGGGGCGTAAATGAAAAACTGTTTTTT. Its protein is CASIGGGGVNEKLFF.

The sample holds one count of this clonotype. The chain uses TRBV3-1 and TRBJ1-3, with a weak D call TRBD1 (6 bases). V was trimmed by 4 bases and J by 0 bases, leaving 19 bases between them. Germline CDR1 is LGHDT and CDR2 is YNNKEL (reference sequence). CDR3 length equals 18 residues. The CDR3 loop is CASSLGSPGASSGNTIYF. CDR3 nucleotides: TGTGCCAGCAGCCTAGGGAGTCCAGGGGCAAGCTCTGGAAACACCATATATTTT.